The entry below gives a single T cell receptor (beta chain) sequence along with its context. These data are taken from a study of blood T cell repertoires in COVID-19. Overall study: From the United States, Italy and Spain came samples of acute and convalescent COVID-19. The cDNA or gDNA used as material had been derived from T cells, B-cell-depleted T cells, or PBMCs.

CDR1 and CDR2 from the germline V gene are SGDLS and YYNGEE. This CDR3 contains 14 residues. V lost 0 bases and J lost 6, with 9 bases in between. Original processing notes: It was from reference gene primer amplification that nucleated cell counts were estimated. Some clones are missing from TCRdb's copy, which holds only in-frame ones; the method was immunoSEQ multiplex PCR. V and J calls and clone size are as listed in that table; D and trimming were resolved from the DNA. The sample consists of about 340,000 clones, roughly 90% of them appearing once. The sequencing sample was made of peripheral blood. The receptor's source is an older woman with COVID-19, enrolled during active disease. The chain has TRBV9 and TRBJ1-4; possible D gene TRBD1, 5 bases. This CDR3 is CASSVGAGYEKLFF. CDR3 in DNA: TGTGCCAGCAGCGTAGGGGCAGGGTATGAAAAACTGTTTTTT.